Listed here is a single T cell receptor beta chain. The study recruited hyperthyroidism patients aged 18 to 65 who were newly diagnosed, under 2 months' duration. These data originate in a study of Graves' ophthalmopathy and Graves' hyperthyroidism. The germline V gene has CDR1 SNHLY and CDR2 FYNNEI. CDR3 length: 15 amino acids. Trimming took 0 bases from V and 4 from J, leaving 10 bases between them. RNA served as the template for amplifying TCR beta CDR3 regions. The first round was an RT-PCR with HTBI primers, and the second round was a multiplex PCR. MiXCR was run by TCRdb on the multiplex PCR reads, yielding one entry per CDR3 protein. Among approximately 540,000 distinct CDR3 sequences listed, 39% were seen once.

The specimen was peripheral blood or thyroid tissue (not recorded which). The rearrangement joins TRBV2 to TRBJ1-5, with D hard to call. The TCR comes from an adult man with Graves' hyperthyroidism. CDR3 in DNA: TGTGCCAGCAGTGAAGCAGTGCAGGTAAATCAGCCCCAGCATTTT. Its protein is CASSEAVQVNQPQHF.